Described below is a single T cell receptor beta chain sequence and its context. The germline V gene encodes CDR1 LGHDT and CDR2 YNNKEL (reference sequence). Trimming pared 2 bases from V and 2 bases from J, leaving 10 bases between. This CDR3 is 14 amino acids long. How the authors handled the data: Reference gene primer amplification in the assay estimated nucleated cell counts. Sequencing used immunoSEQ multiplex PCR; TCRdb keeps in-frame clones, though not all of them. Clonal size and the V and J genes are those of that table, whereas D and trimming came from the DNA. The top ten clones hold under 8.5% of a sample with 49,000 or so clones, over 75% of them seen once. This entry is derived from a study of blood T cell repertoires in COVID-19. Turning to the study itself: Sites in the United States, Italy and Spain provided acute and convalescent COVID-19 samples. Nucleic acid was either cDNA or gDNA, and it came from T cells, B-cell-depleted T cells, or PBMCs.

Sequenced: peripheral blood. The receptor was isolated from a man between 45 and 60 years old with active COVID-19. The chain has TRBV3-1 (or the pseudogene TRBV3-2) and TRBJ2-7; TRBD1 is a possible D gene (5 bases). CDR3 sequence reads: CASSQRTRPYEQYF. In DNA, the CDR3 is TGTGCCAGCAGCCAACGGACACGGCCCTACGAGCAGTACTTC.